Here is one T cell receptor beta chain with its context. This sample is part of a study of T-cell reconstitution after alpha-beta-depleted transplantation in children. Germline V CDR1 and CDR2: MGHDK, SYGVNS. The V and J ends lost 4 bases and 5 bases respectively, with 17 bases between them. The CDR3 runs 15 residues. A library of TCRbeta sequences, prepared with unique molecular identifiers, was generated. TCRdb ran MiXCR on the PCR reads and lists one entry per CDR3 protein. The sample includes about 460,000 distinct CDR3 sequences, around 12% of them seen just once. The sequence was collected from a human donor who donated a stem cell graft to a child with combined immunodeficiency. This chain connects TRBV25-1 to TRBJ2-5; D may be TRBD2 (5 bases). The specimen was PBMCs from the stem cell graft donor, collected from the stem cell graft. The CDR3 DNA is TGTGCCAGCAGTGCCCGGACGGGGTTTGGGGAGACCCAGTACTTC. Translating gives CASSARTGFGETQYF.